Sequencing of this TCR beta chain was carried out in a study of shared clonotypes between healthy human individuals. With V trimmed by 2 bases and J by 3 bases, 3 bases remained unmatched. CDR1 is GTSNPN, CDR2 SVGIG, per germline (reference sequence). CDR3 length: 15 residues. This table comes from immunoSEQ multiplex PCR, and its TCRdb copy is limited to in-frame clones, with some not included. The repertoire holds around 2.3 million clones, nearly 97% seen once, with around 0.13% in the top ten. This TCR was recovered from a man aged 18-30 years in good health. The rearrangement uses TRBV30 and TRBJ1-4, with 10 nucleotides matching TRBD1. What was sequenced was naive CD4+ T cells sorted from blood. Subset indicated: CD45RA+ positively selected. The CDR3 sequence: CAWSPGQGANEKLFF. The DNA for the CDR3 is TGTGCCTGGAGTCCAGGACAGGGGGCTAATGAAAAACTGTTTTTT.